The T cell receptor (beta chain) under discussion was sequenced for a study of cytomegalovirus exposure and HLA in healthy donors. V was cut by 4 bases and J by 7 bases, with 20 bases left in between. Germline V CDR1 and CDR2: SQVTM, ANQGSEA. This CDR3 has 14 amino acids. Use of 60 Vbeta and 13 Jbeta primers characterized the PCR. Only in-frame clones appear in the TCRdb table, and some are missing; sequencing was by immunoSEQ multiplex PCR. This sample has under 170,000 clones, with around 75% found just once. The sample consisted of PBMCs. The receptor was isolated from a human donor in good health. The V and J genes are TRBV29-1 and TRBJ2-7; D ambiguous. The CDR3 DNA is TGCAGCGTTGGTCCCCGGCGGAACCAGAAGGAGCAGTACTTC. Translated: CSVGPRRNQKEQYF.